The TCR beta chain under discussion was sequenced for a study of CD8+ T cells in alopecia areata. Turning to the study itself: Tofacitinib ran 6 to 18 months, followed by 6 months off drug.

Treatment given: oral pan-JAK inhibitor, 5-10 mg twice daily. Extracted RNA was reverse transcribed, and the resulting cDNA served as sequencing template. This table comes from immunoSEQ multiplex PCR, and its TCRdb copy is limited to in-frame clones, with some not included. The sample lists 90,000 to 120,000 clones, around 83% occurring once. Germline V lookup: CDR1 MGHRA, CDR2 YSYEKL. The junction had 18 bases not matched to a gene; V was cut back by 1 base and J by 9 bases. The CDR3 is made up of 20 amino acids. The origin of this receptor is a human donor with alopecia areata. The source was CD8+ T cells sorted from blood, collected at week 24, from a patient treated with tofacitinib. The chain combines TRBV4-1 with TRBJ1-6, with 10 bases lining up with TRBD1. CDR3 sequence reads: CASSQATPGTGVYFRSPLHF. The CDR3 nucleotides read TGCGCCAGCAGCCAAGCAACCCCCGGGACAGGGGTGTATTTTCGTTCACCCCTCCACTTT.